The T cell receptor (beta chain) under discussion was sequenced for a study of T cells in Graves' hyperthyroidism and ophthalmopathy. Researchers amplified the TCR beta CDR3 regions from RNA transcripts. A first-round RT-PCR of the TCR CDR3 used the HTBI primer set. MiXCR, applied by TCRdb to the multiplex PCR reads, yields one record per CDR3 protein. The table lists hundreds of thousands of distinct CDR3 sequences, more than 15% of them singletons. Newly diagnosed hyperthyroidism, duration under 2 months, in patients aged 18 to 65. This clonotype was picked up many times. The receptor was derived from a woman aged 18-29 years with Graves' hyperthyroidism. Sequencing used blood.

The CDR3 sequence is CSARPFSDRGGSPLHF. The CDR3 region has the DNA TGCAGTGCTAGACCTTTCTCGGACAGGGGAGGTTCACCCCTCCACTTT. The chain joins TRBV20-1 to TRBJ1-6, with 9 positions matching TRBD1. The CDR3 is 16 amino acids. V lost 2 bases, J lost 9 bases, and 11 bases stayed unmatched. Germline CDR1 DFQATT, CDR2 SNEGSKA (reference sequence).